This TCR beta chain was identified during a study of T cell changes during pregnancy in multiple sclerosis. This table comes from immunoSEQ multiplex PCR, and its TCRdb copy is limited to in-frame clones, with some not included. The data show some 56,000 clones, about nine tenths seen once. The length of the CDR3 is 16 residues. Germline loops: CDR1 LNHDA, CDR2 SQIVND (reference sequence). J lost 1 base, V lost 3 bases, and 8 bases had no gene match. This chain uses TRBV19 with TRBJ1-1, with 7 bases matching TRBD1. Sequences were derived from CD4+ T cells from peripheral blood mononuclear cells, sampled after pregnancy. This sequence originates from a female donor with multiple sclerosis, enrolled in a pregnancy study. CDR3 amino acids: CASSIRQGRENTEAFF. The CDR3 DNA follows: TGTGCCAGTAGTATCAGACAGGGAAGGGAGAACACTGAAGCTTTCTTT.